This T cell receptor beta chain derives from a study of radiotherapy plus CTLA-4 blockade in lung cancer. TCRdb's copy holds only in-frame clones and misses some; the assay was immunoSEQ multiplex PCR. The table records tens of thousands of clones, 70% to 90% of them present only once. Per germline, CDR1 KGHSH and CDR2 LQKENI. The CDR3 runs 16 residues. Trimming removed 4 bases from V and 2 bases from J; junction bases left unmatched: 5. This clone was detected once. Its antigen is undetermined. General study results and limits: Best predicting response, reportedly, were early blood T cell clone dynamics, with interferon-beta. Blood-borne expansion of tumor-derived TCR clones followed radiotherapy plus ipilimumab.

Focal radiation with ipilimumab CTLA-4 blockade was given to patients with chemo-refractory metastatic non-small-cell lung cancer. This TCR came from a human donor with non-small cell lung cancer who had a partial response to radiotherapy plus ipilimumab. This chain uses TRBV18 with TRBJ1-6, with 7 positions matching TRBD1. The starting material was peripheral blood, obtained from a patient treated with radiotherapy plus ipilimumab. Here the CDR3 DNA reads TGTGCCAGCTCACTGGGGACAGCTGCCTATAATTCACCCCTCCACTTT. This sequence encodes CASSLGTAAYNSPLHF.